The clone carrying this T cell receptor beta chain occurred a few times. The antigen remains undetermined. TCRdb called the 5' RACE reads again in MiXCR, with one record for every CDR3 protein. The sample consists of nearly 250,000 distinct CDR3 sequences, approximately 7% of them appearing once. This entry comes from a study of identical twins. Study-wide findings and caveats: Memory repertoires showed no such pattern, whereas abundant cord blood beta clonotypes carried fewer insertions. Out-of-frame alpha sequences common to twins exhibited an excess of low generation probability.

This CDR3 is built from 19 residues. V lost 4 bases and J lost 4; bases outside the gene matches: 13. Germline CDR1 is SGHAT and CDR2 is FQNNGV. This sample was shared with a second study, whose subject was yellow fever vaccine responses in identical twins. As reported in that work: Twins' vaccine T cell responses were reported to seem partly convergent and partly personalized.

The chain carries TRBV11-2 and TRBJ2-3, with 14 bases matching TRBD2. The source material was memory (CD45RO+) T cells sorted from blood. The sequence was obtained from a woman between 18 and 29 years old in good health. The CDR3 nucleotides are TGTGCCAGCAGCTCTCCGGGACTAGCGGGGGCCGGGTCCCCAGATACGCAGTATTTT. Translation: CASSSPGLAGAGSPDTQYF.